What follows is one T cell receptor beta chain and its context. The sample belongs to a study of blood T cell repertoires in COVID-19. Study context: PBMCs, B-cell-depleted T cells, or T cells were the source of the cDNA or gDNA that made up the material.

The assay was immunoSEQ multiplex PCR, and TCRdb's table has in-frame clones only and misses some. The table records 250,000 to 350,000 clones, around 90% of them present only once. CDR1 SGHRS and CDR2 YFSETQ come from the germline V gene. V was pared by 0 bases and J by 4 bases, with 13 bases between. The CDR3 extends over 15 amino acids. The clonotype was recovered from a man between 18 and 35 years old with active or convalescent COVID-19. The specimen was peripheral blood. V and J are TRBV5-1 and TRBJ1-1; D perhaps matches TRBD1 (5 bases). The CDR3 DNA reads as TGCGCCAGCAGCTTGGAGAAGCAGGGACTCACTGAAGCTTTCTTT. It yields the protein CASSLEKQGLTEAFF.